This T cell receptor (beta chain) was found in a study of shared clonotypes between healthy human individuals (dated by TCRdb to 2018 to 2020). Concerning the study at large: A couple of women and three men aged 18 to 49 years were included in the cohort. Per donor, three plates each were used for CD4 naive and CD4 memory, two for CD8 naive, and one for CD8 memory. The study deeply sequenced blood TCR repertoires of about 5 healthy adults to estimate repertoire size and the extent of clonotype sharing between individuals. Different laboratories and diverse techniques were used to prepare libraries and sequence TCR repertoires, to increase sequencing depth and limit assay-specific biases. Leukapheresis yielded between about 0.94 and 9.5 billion PBMCs per donor. Study-level results and caveats: Even with the large sequencing depth, rarefaction of the sorted-subset datasets indicated that sequencing was incomplete. Clonotypes shared by all four sorted-subset donors showed higher generation probabilities than non-shared clonotypes. Naive subsets generally had larger estimated clonotype richness than memory subsets did. Sampling was restricted to blood, and TCR repertoires in tissues likely differ from the TCR repertoires found in blood. Approximately 4.8% of naive CD4, 3.5% of naive CD8, roughly 2.4% of memory CD4, and approximately 0.39% of memory CD8 clonotypes were shared across a few donors. Based on pairwise subsampling, the degree of clonotype sharing among donors was expected to be affected by sequencing depth. Because the study included only a small number of donors, the genetic and exposure-history diversity represented was limited.

The germline V gene gives CDR1 as MDHEN and CDR2 as SYDVKM. V is reduced by 3 bases and J by 7 bases, leaving a spacing of 16 bases between them. From the cysteine through the phenylalanine, the CDR3 covers 15 amino acids. Here the CDR3 DNA is all that survives: 45 bases in frame from base 1. The sample holds one count of this clone. What antigen it recognizes has not been identified. No quality values exist for individual bases; no much larger clone is one base distant. CD8 naive samples consisted of CD45RO-negative cells that were positively selected for CCR7, yielding a CD45RA+CCR7+ population without TemRA cells. Healthy HIV-negative adults with no recently reported acute infections or vaccinations were included as donors. All donors were Caucasian adults living in Nashville, Tennessee, USA. Blood was obtained by leukapheresis, after which PBMCs were separated by Ficoll-Histopaque density gradient centrifugation and cryopreserved in liquid nitrogen vapor phase. Analytical flow cytometry was used to check the purity and quantity of each magnetically sorted T cell population. Genomic DNA was isolated from each sorted fraction and quantified by UV absorbance on a Nanodrop 2000c.

Using the deep immunoSEQ assay, TCR CDR3 regions were amplified from genomic DNA by multiplex PCR. For each cell subset, the extracted genomic DNA was distributed evenly across all wells of several immunoSEQ 96-well plates, and each plate served as one replicate. Each replicate PCR for sorted subsets received about 200 ng genomic DNA, equal to 28,000 or so T cell genomes. Purified libraries were quantified with a Qubit 3.0 fluorometer, sized on a Bioanalyzer 2100, and re-quantified with the KAPA Library Quantification kit. Each immunoSEQ 96-well plate was sequenced on its own single-read 150-cycle Illumina NextSeq 550 flow cell. From the authors' description of their analysis: Because only junctional sequences without quality scores were contained in the immunoSEQ output, filtering matching that applied to full-length reads could not be performed. To assign V/J genes and CDR3, sequences were annotated using PyIR, a Python wrapper for IgBLAST v1.9, with IMGT germline references. Reads were removed for weak V/J assignments (E-value above 1e-6), missing CDR3, stop codons, out-of-frame junctions, or ambiguous translated residues. V3J clonotypes were defined by identical inferred V gene, J gene, and CDR3 amino acid sequence. Percentage overlap between repertoires was computed as shared unique clonotypes divided by the size of the smaller repertoire. Three approaches were used to assess repertoire richness: RTK rarefaction, the Chao1 estimator, and Recon v2.1 estimates of unobserved clonotypes. For all TCRbeta clonotypes obtained by the gDNA method from a handful of donors, generation probabilities were computed with OLGA. TCRdb carries this immuneACCESS record with in-frame sequences only. Its versions omit some clonotypes, under half of them owing to an unresolved V gene in the studies checked, with the rest unexplained. For V, J and clone size, that table is used; D and trimming come from the DNA. In all, the sample holds around 640,000 clones, and 95% to 96% of those were seen once. The leading ten clones occupy roughly 0.1% of the sample.

The sample consisted of naive CD8+ T cells sorted from blood. What the cell subset or site label conveys for this sample: CD45RA+CCR7+. The receptor was isolated from a woman in her 30s in good health. The V and J segments used are TRBV28 and TRBJ2-1, and the D gene may be TRBD2, 5 bases matching. The encoded CDR3 is CASSFDSPGVNEQFF. The DNA is TGTGCCAGCAGTTTCGACTCCCCCGGGGTAAATGAGCAGTTCTTC.